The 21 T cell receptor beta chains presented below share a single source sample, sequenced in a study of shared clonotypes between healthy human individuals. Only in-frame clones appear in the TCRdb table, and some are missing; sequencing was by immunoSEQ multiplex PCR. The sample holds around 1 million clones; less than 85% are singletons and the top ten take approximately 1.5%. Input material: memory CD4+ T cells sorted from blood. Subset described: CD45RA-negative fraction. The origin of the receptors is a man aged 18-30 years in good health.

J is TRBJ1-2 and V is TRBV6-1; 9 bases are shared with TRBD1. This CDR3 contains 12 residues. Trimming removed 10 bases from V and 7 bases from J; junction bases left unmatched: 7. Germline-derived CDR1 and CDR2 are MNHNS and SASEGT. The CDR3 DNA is TGTGCCACCTCTGGGACAGGGATTGGCTACACCTTC. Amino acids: CATSGTGIGYTF.

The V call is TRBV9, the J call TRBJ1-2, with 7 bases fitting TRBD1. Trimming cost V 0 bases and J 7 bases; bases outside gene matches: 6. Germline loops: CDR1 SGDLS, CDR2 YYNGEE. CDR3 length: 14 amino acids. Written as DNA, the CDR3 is TGTGCCAGCAGCGTAGGACAGGGACCCTTTGGCTACACCTTC. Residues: CASSVGQGPFGYTF.

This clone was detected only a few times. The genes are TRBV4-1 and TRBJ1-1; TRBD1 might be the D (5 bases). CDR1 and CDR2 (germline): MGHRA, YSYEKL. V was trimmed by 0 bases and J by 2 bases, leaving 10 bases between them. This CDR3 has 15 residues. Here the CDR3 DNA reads TGCGCCAGCAGCCAAGAGGCCAGGGCAAACACTGAAGCTTTCTTT. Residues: CASSQEARANTEAFF.

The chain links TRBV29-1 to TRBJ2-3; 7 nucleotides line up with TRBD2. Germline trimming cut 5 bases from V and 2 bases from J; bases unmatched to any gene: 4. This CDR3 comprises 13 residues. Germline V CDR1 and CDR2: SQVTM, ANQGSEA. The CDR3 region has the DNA TGCAGCGTTAGCGGGACTATCACAGATACGCAGTATTTT. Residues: CSVSGTITDTQYF.

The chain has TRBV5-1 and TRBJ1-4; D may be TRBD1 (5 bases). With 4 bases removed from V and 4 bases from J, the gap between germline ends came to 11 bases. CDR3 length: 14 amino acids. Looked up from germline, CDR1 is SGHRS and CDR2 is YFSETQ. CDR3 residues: CASSRRDGNEKLFF. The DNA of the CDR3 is TGCGCCAGCAGCAGAAGGGACGGTAATGAAAAACTGTTTTTT. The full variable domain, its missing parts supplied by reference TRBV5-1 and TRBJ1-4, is KAGVTQTPRYLIKTRGQQVTLSCSPISGHRSVSWYQQTPGQGLQFLFEYFSETQRNKGNFPGRFSGRQFSNSRSEMNVSTLELGDSALYLCASSRRDGNEKLFFGSGTQLSVL.

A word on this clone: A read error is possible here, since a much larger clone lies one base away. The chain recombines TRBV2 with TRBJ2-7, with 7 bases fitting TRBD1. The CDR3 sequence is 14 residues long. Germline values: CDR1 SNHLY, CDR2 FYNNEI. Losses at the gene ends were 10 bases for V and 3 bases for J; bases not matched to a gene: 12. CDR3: CAILQGVISYEQYF. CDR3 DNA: TGTGCCATCCTTCAGGGGGTAATAAGCTACGAGCAGTACTTC.

The CDR3 loop is CASNEQARETQYF. CDR3 DNA: TGTGCCAGCAACGAGCAGGCTAGGGAGACCCAGTACTTC. The chain employs TRBV2 and TRBJ2-5; D unresolved. Trimming stripped 7 bases from V and 5 bases from J, with 14 bases between. CDR3 length: 13 residues. The V gene's germline CDR1 is SNHLY and CDR2 FYNNEI. Looking up the rest from reference TRBV2 and TRBJ2-5 gives the full variable domain: EPEVTQTPSHQVTQMGQEVILRCVPISNHLYFYWYRQILGQKVEFLVSFYNNEISEKSEIFDDQFSVERPDGSNFTLKIRSTKLEDSAMYFCASNEQARETQYFGPGTRLLVL.

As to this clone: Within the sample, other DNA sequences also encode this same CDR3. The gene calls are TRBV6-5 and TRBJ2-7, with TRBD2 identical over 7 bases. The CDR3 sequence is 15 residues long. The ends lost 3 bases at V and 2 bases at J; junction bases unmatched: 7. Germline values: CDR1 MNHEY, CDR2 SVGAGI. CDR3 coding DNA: TGTGCCAGCAGTTATCGGGCGGGAGCGCCCTACGAGCAGTACTTC. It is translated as CASSYRAGAPYEQYF.

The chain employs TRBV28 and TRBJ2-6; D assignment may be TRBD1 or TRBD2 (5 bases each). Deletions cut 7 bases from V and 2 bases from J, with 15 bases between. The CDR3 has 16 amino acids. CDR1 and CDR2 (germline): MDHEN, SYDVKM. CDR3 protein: CASTAQGEPGANVLTF. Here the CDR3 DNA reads TGTGCCAGCACCGCTCAAGGGGAGCCTGGGGCCAACGTCCTGACTTTC.

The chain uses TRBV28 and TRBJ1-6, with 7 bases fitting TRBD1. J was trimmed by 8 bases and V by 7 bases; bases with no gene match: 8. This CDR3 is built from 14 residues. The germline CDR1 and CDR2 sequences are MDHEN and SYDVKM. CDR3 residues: CASTGTATYSPLHF. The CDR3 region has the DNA TGTGCCAGCACGGGGACAGCTACGTATTCACCCCTCCACTTT.

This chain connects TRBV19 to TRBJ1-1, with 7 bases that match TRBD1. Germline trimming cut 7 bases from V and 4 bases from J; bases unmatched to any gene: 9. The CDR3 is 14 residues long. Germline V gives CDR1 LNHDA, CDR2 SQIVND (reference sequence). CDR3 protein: CASISRQGGTEAFF. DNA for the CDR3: TGTGCCAGTATTTCTCGACAGGGAGGCACTGAAGCTTTCTTT.

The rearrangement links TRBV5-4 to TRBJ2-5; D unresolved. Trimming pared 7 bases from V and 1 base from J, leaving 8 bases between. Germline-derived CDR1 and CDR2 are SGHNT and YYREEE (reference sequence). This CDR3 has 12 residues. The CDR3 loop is CASSRVQETQYF. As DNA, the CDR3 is TGTGCCAGCTCAAGGGTCCAAGAGACCCAGTACTTC.

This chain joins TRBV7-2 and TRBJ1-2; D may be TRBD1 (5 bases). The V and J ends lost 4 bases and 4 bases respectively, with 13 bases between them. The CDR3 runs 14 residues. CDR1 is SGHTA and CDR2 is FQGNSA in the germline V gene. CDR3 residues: CASSSSGGFYGYTF. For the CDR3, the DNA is TGTGCCAGCAGCTCCTCGGGGGGGTTCTATGGCTACACCTTC.

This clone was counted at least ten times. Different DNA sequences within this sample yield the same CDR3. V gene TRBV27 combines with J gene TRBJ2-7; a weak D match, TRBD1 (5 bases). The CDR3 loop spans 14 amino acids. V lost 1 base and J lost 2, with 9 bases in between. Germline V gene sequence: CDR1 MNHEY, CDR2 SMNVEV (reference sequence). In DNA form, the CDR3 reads TGTGCCAGCAGTTTATTCAGGGATCCCTACGAGCAGTACTTC. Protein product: CASSLFRDPYEQYF.

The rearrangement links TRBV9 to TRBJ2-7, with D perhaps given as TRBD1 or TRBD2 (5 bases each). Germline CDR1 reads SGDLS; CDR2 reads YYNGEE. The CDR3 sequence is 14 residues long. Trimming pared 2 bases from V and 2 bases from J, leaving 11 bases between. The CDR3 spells CASSVDSGPYEQYF. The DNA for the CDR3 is TGTGCCAGCAGCGTCGACTCGGGACCCTACGAGCAGTACTTC.

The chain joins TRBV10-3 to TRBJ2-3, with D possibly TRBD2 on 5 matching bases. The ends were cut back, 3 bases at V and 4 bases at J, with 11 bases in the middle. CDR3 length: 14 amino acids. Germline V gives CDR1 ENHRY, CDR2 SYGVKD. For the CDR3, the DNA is TGTGCCATCAGTGATAGGAGAGGGTCAGATACGCAGTATTTT. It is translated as CAISDRRGSDTQYF.

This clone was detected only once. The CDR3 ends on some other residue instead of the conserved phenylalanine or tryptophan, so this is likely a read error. The CDR3 region is CASSPLSDLNTEAFL. CDR3 coding DNA: TGTGCCAGCTCACCACTTTCAGATCTGAACACTGAAGCTTTCCTT. The genes are TRBV18 and TRBJ1-1; D remains unclear. V was pared by 1 base and J by 0 bases, with 9 bases between. From germline, CDR1 is KGHSH and CDR2 LQKENI. The CDR3 totals 15 residues.

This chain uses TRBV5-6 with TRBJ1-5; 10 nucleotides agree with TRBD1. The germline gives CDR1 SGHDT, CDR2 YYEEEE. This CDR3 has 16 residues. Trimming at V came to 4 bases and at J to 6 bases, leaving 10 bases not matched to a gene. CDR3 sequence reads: CASSTSGQGGIQPQHF. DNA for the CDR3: TGTGCCAGCAGCACCTCCGGACAGGGGGGGATTCAGCCCCAGCATTTT.

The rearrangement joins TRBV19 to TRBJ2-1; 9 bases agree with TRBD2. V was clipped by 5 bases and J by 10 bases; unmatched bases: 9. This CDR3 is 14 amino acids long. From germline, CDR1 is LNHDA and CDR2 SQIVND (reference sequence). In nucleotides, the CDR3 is TGTGCCAGTAGTGAGGCGGGAGGGTCGGGAGAGCAGTTCTTC. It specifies CASSEAGGSGEQFF.

CDR3 nucleotide sequence: TGTGCCAGCTCCCGACAGGGGGTCGAGCAGTACTTC. Its protein product is CASSRQGVEQYF. This sequence joins TRBV18 and TRBJ2-7, with TRBD1 matching over 9 bases. Trimming cost V 6 bases and J 6 bases; bases outside gene matches: 3. CDR3 length: 12 amino acids. The germline CDR1 and CDR2 sequences are KGHSH and LQKENI.

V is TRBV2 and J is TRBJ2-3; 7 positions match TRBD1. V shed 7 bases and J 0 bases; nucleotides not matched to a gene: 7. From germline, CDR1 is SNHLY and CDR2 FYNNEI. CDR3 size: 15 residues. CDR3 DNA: TGTGCCAGCATCTCCGACAGGGCTAGCACAGATACGCAGTATTTT. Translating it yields CASISDRASTDTQYF.